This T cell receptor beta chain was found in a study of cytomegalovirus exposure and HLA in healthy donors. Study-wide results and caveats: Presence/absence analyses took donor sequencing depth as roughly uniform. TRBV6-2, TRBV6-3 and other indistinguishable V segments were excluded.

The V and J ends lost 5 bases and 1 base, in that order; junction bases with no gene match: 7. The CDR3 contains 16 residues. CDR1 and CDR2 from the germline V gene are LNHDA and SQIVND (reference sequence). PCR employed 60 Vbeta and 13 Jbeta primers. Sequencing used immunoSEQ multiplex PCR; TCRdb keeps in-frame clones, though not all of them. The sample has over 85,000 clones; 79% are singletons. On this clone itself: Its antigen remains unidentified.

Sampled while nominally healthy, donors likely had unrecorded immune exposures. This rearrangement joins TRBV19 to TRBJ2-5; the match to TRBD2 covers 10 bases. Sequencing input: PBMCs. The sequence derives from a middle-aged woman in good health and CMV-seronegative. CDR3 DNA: TGTGCCAGTAGTTCCTACACTAGCGGGGCCCAAGAGACCCAGTACTTC. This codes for CASSSYTSGAQETQYF.